Presented here are 30 T cell receptor beta chains from one specimen sequenced in a study of breast tumors, draining lymph nodes, adjacent tissues. Breast cancer patients provided tissue from their axillary draining lymph nodes. TCRdb re-called the multiplex PCR reads with MiXCR, one entry per CDR3 protein. The profile shows roughly 130,000 distinct CDR3 sequences, about 30% of them singletons. The sequencing sample was made of axillary lymph node tissue. These receptors originate from a female donor with breast cancer. Some clones in this sample may be carry-over from other donors' samples.

This clonotype has a handful of counts. Just one base apart from a much larger clone, this may be a read error. This chain connects TRBV9 to TRBJ2-1, with D possibly being TRBD2 (7 bases). Germline assignment: CDR1 SGDLS and CDR2 YYNGEE. CDR3 size: 14 residues. This CDR3 reads CASSNTGGPIEQSF. The CDR3 region has the DNA TGTGCCAGCAGCAATACGGGGGGCCCCATTGAGCAGTCCTTC.

There are many counts of this clonotype. The chain couples TRBV3-2 to TRBJ2-7; TRBD2, the table's D call, lacks a check against the DNA. TRBV3-2 is marked as a pseudogene. There are 17 residues in the CDR3. The CDR3 sequence is CASSPPHSGGPLYEQYV. CDR3 nucleotide sequence: TGTGCCAGCAGCCCGCCCCACAGCGGGGGGCCTCTCTACGAGCAGTACGTC.

This clonotype has a count of ten or more. This may arise from a read error, as a much more abundant clone is one base away. Because the CDR3 is missing its conserved closing phenylalanine or tryptophan, this is likely a read error. This chain joins TRBV7-9 and TRBJ2-5; D is undetermined. The V end lost 0 bases, the J end lost 5 bases, and 10 bases lay between the germline ends. The length of the CDR3 is 14 residues. CDR1 is SEHNR and CDR2 is FQNEAQ in the germline V gene (reference sequence). CDR3 region: CASSLAALGETQYL. The CDR3 region has the DNA TGTGCCAGCAGCTTAGCGGCGTTAGGTGAGACCCAGTACCTC.

This clonotype turned up a few times. One base away lies a much larger clone, so this may be a sequencing read error. The rearrangement links TRBV20-1 to TRBJ1-5; the D gene is possibly TRBD1 (6 bases). Per germline, CDR1 DFQATT and CDR2 SNEGSKA (reference sequence). CDR3 size: 15 residues. V shed 0 bases and J shed 6 bases, with 15 bases lying between them. The CDR3 sequence: CSARDPKDRTQPQHF. In DNA, the CDR3 is TGCAGTGCTAGAGATCCAAAGGACAGAACTCAGCCCCAGCATTTT.

This clonotype has a count of ten or more. The gene calls are TRBV7-2 and TRBJ1-2; D unresolved. Germline lookup yields CDR1 SGHTA and CDR2 FQGNSA. This CDR3 comprises 12 residues. Trimming pared 3 bases from V and 6 bases from J, leaving 8 bases between. In DNA, the CDR3 is TGTGCCAGCAGCTTCGGAAGGGATGGCTACACCTTC. This translates into CASSFGRDGYTF.

The chain has TRBV18 and TRBJ2-1; D perhaps matches TRBD2 (5 bases). This CDR3 spans 16 amino acids. The germline CDR1 and CDR2 sequences are KGHSH and LQKENI. V was clipped by 6 bases and J by 6 bases, with 21 bases between them. The CDR3 DNA follows: TGTGCCAGCTCCCCCGGGTCGGGGATCAGTCGCAATGAGCAGTTCTTC. Its protein is CASSPGSGISRNEQFF.

Concerning this clonotype itself: A read error may produce the germline difference seen at one junction end. The chain couples TRBV11-3 to TRBJ2-2, with TRBD1 as a possible D gene (6 bases). Germline V gene lookup returns CDR1 SGHNT and CDR2 YENEEA. The CDR3 consists of 17 residues. This CDR3 is CASSLDQGGASIGEPFF. In nucleotides, the CDR3 is TGTGCCAGCAGCTTAGATCAAGGGGGAGCGAGTATCGGGGAGCCGTTTTTT. Full variable domain (remainder filled in from reference TRBV11-3 and TRBJ2-2): EAGVVQSPRYKIIEKKQPVAFWCNPISGHNTLYWYLQNLGQGPELLIRYENEEAVDDSQLPKDRFSAERLKGVDSTLKIQPAELGDSAVYLCASSLDQGGASIGEPFFGEGSRLTVL.

This clonotype was seen at least ten times. V gene TRBV30 combines with J gene TRBJ2-7; TRBD2 is a possible D gene (7 bases). The V gene's germline CDR1 is GTSNPN and CDR2 SVGIG (reference sequence). V lost 2 bases and J lost 3, with 17 bases in between. The CDR3 has 15 amino acids. Here the CDR3 reads CAWSPQGGGYYEQYF. Written as DNA, the CDR3 is TGTGCCTGGAGTCCGCAGGGCGGGGGCTACTACGAGCAGTACTTC. The full variable domain, completed using reference TRBV30 and TRBJ2-7, is SQTIHQWPATLVQPVGSPLSLECTVEGTSNPNLYWYRQAAGRGLQLLFYSVGIGQISSEVPQNLSASRPQDRQFILSSKKLLLSDSGFYLCAWSPQGGGYYEQYFGPGTRLTVT.

This chain connects TRBV4-2 to TRBJ2-5; TRBD1 is a possible D gene (5 bases). The CDR3 runs to 16 residues. The germline V gene has CDR1 LGHNA and CDR2 YNFKEQ. Trimming stripped 0 bases from V and 4 bases from J, with 15 bases between. The CDR3 is CASSQEFDSPRETQYF. CDR3 sequence (DNA): TGTGCCAGCAGCCAAGAATTTGACAGCCCTCGAGAGACCCAGTACTTC.

This clonotype came up a few times. A much larger clone lies a single base off, so this may be a read error. The V and J genes are TRBV6-5 and TRBJ1-2; D might be TRBD1 (5 bases). Germline V gene sequence: CDR1 MNHEY, CDR2 SVGAGI. The CDR3 has 14 residues. V was cut by 5 bases and J by 1 base, with 11 bases left in between. This CDR3 is CASSHLGLNYGYTF. The CDR3 bases are TGTGCCAGCAGTCACCTGGGGCTTAACTATGGCTACACCTTC.

This clonotype was observed many times. The chain uses TRBV10-3 and TRBJ2-7; D might be TRBD1 or TRBD2, each matching 5 bases. V shed 3 bases and J shed 4 bases, with 16 bases lying between them. Germline V gives CDR1 ENHRY, CDR2 SYGVKD. This CDR3 comprises 15 residues. CDR3: CAISDRDHGQYEQYF. In DNA form, the CDR3 reads TGTGCCATCAGTGACAGGGACCACGGGCAGTACGAGCAGTACTTC.

This clonotype showed up just a few times. This may be a read error, as it is one base from a much larger clone. This rearrangement joins TRBV6-4 to TRBJ1-2; 9 bases align to TRBD1. The CDR3 totals 15 residues. Germline V gene data show CDR1 as MRHNA and CDR2 as SNTAGT. The CDR3 DNA reads TGTGCCAGCAGTCACTCCGGACAGGGGAGCTATGGCTACACCTTC. Encoded protein: CASSHSGQGSYGYTF.

This clonotype was found many times. V is TRBV4-1 and J is TRBJ1-2, with D perhaps TRBD1 (6 bases). This CDR3 is built from 14 residues. Trimming pared 4 bases from V and 6 bases from J, leaving 15 bases between. Germline loops: CDR1 MGHRA, CDR2 YSYEKL. Written as DNA, the CDR3 is TGCGCCAGCAGCCCCGACAGGATCATTAATGGCTACACCTTC. It translates to CASSPDRIINGYTF.

This clonotype showed up many times. The gene calls are TRBV20-1 and TRBJ2-7, with 12 nucleotides matching TRBD2. Germline CDR1 is DFQATT and CDR2 is SNEGSKA (reference sequence). V lost 6 bases to trimming and J lost 0 bases; unmatched junction nucleotides: 9. This CDR3 region has 16 residues. This CDR3 is CSANPTSGGSSYEQYF. CDR3 nucleotide sequence: TGCAGTGCCAACCCGACTAGCGGGGGTTCCTCCTACGAGCAGTACTTC.

This clonotype has a count of ten or more. V is TRBV30 and J is TRBJ1-2; unclear D gene. Trimming cost V 5 bases and J 4 bases, with 17 bases left between them. Germline-derived CDR1 and CDR2 are GTSNPN and SVGIG (reference sequence). The length of the CDR3 is 14 residues. The CDR3 reads CAWATSGGIYGYTF. DNA of the CDR3: TGTGCCTGGGCGACGTCGGGAGGGATCTATGGCTACACCTTC.

This clonotype was counted ten times or more. The chain is built from TRBV6-6 and TRBJ1-4; no firm D call. Looked up from germline, CDR1 is MNHNY and CDR2 is SVGAGI (reference sequence). The CDR3 is made up of 13 amino acids. Between the trimmed V and J ends, which lost 4 bases and 7 bases, there was a span of 10 bases. Written as DNA, the CDR3 is TGTGCCAGCAGTTGGTCAGTAGGTGAAAAACTGTTTTTT. This gives the protein CASSWSVGEKLFF.

This chain uses TRBV6-5 with TRBJ1-1, with 7 positions matching TRBD1. This CDR3 is 15 amino acids long. V lost 6 bases and J lost 6; bases outside the gene matches: 13. From germline, CDR1 is MNHEY and CDR2 SVGAGI. As DNA, the CDR3 is TGTGCCAGCAGGGAATGGACAGGCCCGAAGGCTGAAGCTTTCTTT. Encoded protein: CASREWTGPKAEAFF.

With respect to this clonotype: The CDR3 ends on some other residue instead of the conserved phenylalanine or tryptophan, so this is likely a read error. It is unclear where the CDR3 begins or ends on the DNA, so no DNA is shown, and the CDR3 is as TCRdb lists it. The chain joins TRBV7-8 to TRBJ1-2; the DNA was not compared with TRBD1, the D call given in the table. The germline V gene encodes CDR1 SGHVS and CDR2 FQNEAQ. The CDR3 is 14 residues long, counting both termini. This chain's CDR3 is CASSLTGGIDGHTI.

This clonotype was observed many times. This chain joins TRBV7-6 and TRBJ2-1; unclear D gene. Trimming cost V 0 bases and J 4 bases, with 7 bases left between them. This CDR3 is built from 14 residues. The germline gives CDR1 SGHVS, CDR2 FNYEAQ. The CDR3 DNA is TGTGCCAGCAGCTTAGCCGGGCCGTACAATGAGCAGTTCTTC. Protein product: CASSLAGPYNEQFF.

This clonotype was recorded at least ten times. This sequence joins TRBV19 and TRBJ1-4; D might be TRBD1 (5 bases). V lost 9 bases to trimming and J lost 0 bases, with 11 bases between them. CDR1 and CDR2 (germline): LNHDA, SQIVND (reference sequence). The length of the CDR3 is 14 residues. The CDR3 sequence: CASRGTATNEKLFF. The CDR3 DNA reads as TGTGCCAGCCGTGGGACTGCAACTAATGAAAAACTGTTTTTT.

This clonotype was observed a handful of times. This chain connects TRBV6-6 to TRBJ1-1, with a weak D call TRBD1 (5 bases). The germline V gene has CDR1 MNHNY and CDR2 SVGAGI (reference sequence). Trimming removed 6 bases from V and 3 bases from J, with 8 bases in between. CDR3 length: 12 amino acids. The CDR3 DNA sequence: TGTGCCAGCAGGTCCAGGGACACTGAAGCTTTCTTT. Translating gives CASRSRDTEAFF.

This clonotype was counted at least ten times. The J gene is TRBJ2-7, the V gene TRBV6-1; 7 bases map to TRBD1. The CDR3 has 14 amino acids. V shed 6 bases, J shed 4 bases, and the junction held 9 bases outside the gene matches. The V gene's germline CDR1 is MNHNS and CDR2 SASEGT. The CDR3 coding sequence is TGTGCCAGCAGGACGACCGGGACAGCTTACGAGCAGTACGTC. It yields the protein CASRTTGTAYEQYV.

This clonotype has ten or more counts. The V gene is TRBV28, the J gene TRBJ2-7; 10 bases fit TRBD1. From germline, CDR1 is MDHEN and CDR2 SYDVKM. Losses at the gene ends were 5 bases for V and 1 base for J; bases not matched to a gene: 8. This CDR3 region has 16 residues. The CDR3 sequence is CASSTSGTGVSYEQYF. In DNA form, the CDR3 reads TGTGCCAGCAGTACCTCCGGGACAGGGGTTTCCTACGAGCAGTACTTC.

The chain couples TRBV7-2 to TRBJ1-5; tentatively, D is TRBD1 (5 bases). Looked up from germline, CDR1 is SGHTA and CDR2 is FQGNSA. V shed 5 bases and J shed 3 bases, with 14 bases lying between them. CDR3 length equals 15 residues. The CDR3 here is CASSPGQGTNQPQHF. The CDR3 DNA sequence: TGTGCCAGCAGCCCGGGTCAGGGCACCAATCAGCCCCAGCATTTT.

This clonotype showed up many times. The chain carries TRBV30 and TRBJ2-1, with D possibly being TRBD1 or TRBD2 (5 bases each). The CDR3 contains 14 residues. Trimming cost V 1 base and J 0 bases, with 7 bases left between them. CDR1 and CDR2 (germline): GTSNPN, SVGIG (reference sequence). CDR3 amino acids: CAWSEGSSYNEQFF. Here the CDR3 DNA reads TGTGCCTGGAGTGAGGGGAGCTCCTACAATGAGCAGTTCTTC.

This clonotype occurred a few times. This may arise from a read error, as a much more abundant clone is one base away. The chain recombines TRBV7-9 with TRBJ1-5; 9 bases fit TRBD1. Germline assignment: CDR1 SEHNR and CDR2 FQNEAQ (reference sequence). The CDR3 runs to 17 residues. In DNA, the CDR3 is TGTGCCAGCAGCCTTTTTCAACAGGGGGCAAGCAATCAGCCCCAGCGTTTT. This gives the protein CASSLFQQGASNQPQRF. The variable domain in full, completed from reference TRBV7-9 and TRBJ1-5, reads DTGVSQNPRHKITKRGQNVTFRCDPISEHNRLYWYRQTLGQGPEFLTYFQNEAQLEKSRLLSDRFSAERPKGSFSTLEIQRTEQGDSAMYLCASSLFQQGASNQPQRFGDGTRLSIL.

This clonotype came up a few times. Since a much larger clone is just one base distant, this may be a read error. As DNA, the CDR3 is TGTGCCAGCAGGCCGTTACAGATCCATGGCTACACCTTC. Encoded protein: CASRPLQIHGYTF. The chain recombines TRBV6-1 with TRBJ1-2; D is ambiguous. This CDR3 region has 13 residues. V was clipped by 6 bases and J by 6 bases, with 14 bases between them. Germline values: CDR1 MNHNS, CDR2 SASEGT.

The chain recombines TRBV7-2 with TRBJ2-1, with D maybe TRBD1 (7 bases). The CDR3 is 16 amino acids. Trimming removed 1 base at V and 9 bases at J, with 19 bases between. Germline assignment: CDR1 SGHTA and CDR2 FQGNSA. This CDR3 is CASSLGGSGGLGEQFF. CDR3 DNA: TGTGCCAGCAGCTTAGGGGGGTCAGGGGGGCTAGGTGAGCAGTTCTTC.

This clonotype appeared many times. At one end the junction does not follow the germline gene, possibly because of a read error. V and J are TRBV7-7 and TRBJ1-3, with D perhaps matching TRBD1 (6 bases). Germline CDR1 reads SSHAT; CDR2 reads FNYEAQ (reference sequence). There are 16 residues in the CDR3. CDR3 residues: CASSQGGSSYGNTIYF. The CDR3 DNA sequence: TGTGCTAGCAGCCAAGGGGGGTCCTCTTATGGAAACACCATATATTTT.

At least ten counts were recorded for this clonotype. The junction does not match germline at one end; this may be a read error. The chain links TRBV18 to TRBJ1-5; 9 bases line up with TRBD1. CDR1 is KGHSH, CDR2 LQKENI, per germline. The CDR3 sequence is 17 residues long. In nucleotides, the CDR3 is TGTGCCAGCTCCCCACCTCGGACAGGGGCAGAAGGTCAGCCCCAGCATTTT. Amino acids: CASSPPRTGAEGQPQHF. The entire variable domain, with the rest obtained from reference TRBV18 and TRBJ1-5, is as follows: NAGVMQNPRHLVRRRGQEARLRCSPMKGHSHVYWYRQLPEEGLKFMVYLQKENIIDESGMPKERFSAEFPKEGPSILRIQQVVRGDSAAYFCASSPPRTGAEGQPQHFGDGTRLSIL.